The clone carrying this T cell receptor (beta chain) was recorded once. What it binds is unknown. These data originate in a study of cytomegalovirus exposure and HLA in healthy donors. Study background: Earlier results showed 117 million unique TCR beta sequences derived from roughly 190 million T cells.

In the PCR, 60 Vbeta and 13 Jbeta primers were used. Sequencing was performed with immunoSEQ multiplex PCR; in TCRdb, only in-frame clones are kept and a portion is missing. The data show 100,000 to 150,000 clones, more than 65% seen once. General study points: For presence/absence analyses, sequencing depth was assumed to be roughly uniform across donors. Among TCR beta chains, those listed as cytomegalovirus-associated numbered under 200.

Germline CDR1 is PRHDT and CDR2 is FYEKMQ (reference sequence). V was shortened by 5 bases and J by 2 bases, with 13 bases between the two germline ends. CDR3 size: 14 residues. The chain uses TRBV13 and TRBJ2-7, with D unresolved. The sample was PBMCs. The TCR was taken from a male donor in good health and CMV-seropositive. The CDR3 loop reads CASSRGTAPYEQYF. The CDR3 bases are TGTGCCAGCAGCCGTGGAACAGCCCCCTACGAGCAGTACTTC.